This passage covers 29 T cell receptor beta chains from one sample sequenced in a study of T cells in Graves' hyperthyroidism and ophthalmopathy. What was amplified from RNA transcripts were TCR beta CDR3 regions. The study used the HTBI primer set for a first-round RT-PCR of the TCR CDR3. TCRdb redid the calling of the multiplex PCR reads with MiXCR, one entry per CDR3 protein. The data hold around 100,000 distinct CDR3 sequences, with about 50% observed a single time. What was sequenced was blood. Source of these receptors: a man aged 35-49 years with Graves' hyperthyroidism.

This clonotype was counted between two and nine times. V gene TRBV12-3 or TRBV12-4 combines with J gene TRBJ1-3; D uncertain. The V gene lost 3 bases and the J gene lost 4 bases, with 22 bases spanning the gap. The CDR3 is 18 residues long. The CDR3 reads CASSFTYPGSGEGNTIYF. CDR3 bases: TGTGCCAGCAGTTTCACTTACCCCGGGAGTGGGGAGGGAAACACCATATATTTT.

This clonotype was seen a handful of times. The rearrangement uses TRBV20-1 and TRBJ2-7; 8 nucleotides line up with TRBD1. CDR1 and CDR2 from the germline V gene are DFQATT and SNEGSKA (reference sequence). The CDR3 extends over 14 amino acids. The CDR3 loop reads CSARGQGRSYEQYF. The CDR3 coding sequence is TGCAGCGCCAGGGGGCAGGGAAGATCCTACGAGCAGTACTTC.

On this clonotype: The CDR3 does not end in the conserved phenylalanine or tryptophan, so this is likely a read error. The genes are TRBV7-6 and TRBJ2-7; D remains ambiguous. With 5 bases removed from V and 7 bases from J, the gap between germline ends came to 12 bases. CDR3 size: 12 residues. The germline CDR1 and CDR2 sequences are SGHVS and FNYEAQ. CDR3 region: CASSRGRYEQYC. The CDR3 DNA sequence: TGTGCCAGCAGCAGAGGTCGTTATGAGCAGTACTGC.

A note on this clonotype: A clone one base away is much larger, so this may be a read error. Without the conserved terminal phenylalanine or tryptophan, this CDR3 likely stems from a read error. The rearrangement joins TRBV27 to TRBJ1-6; D is unclear. Germline assignment: CDR1 MNHEY and CDR2 SMNVEV (reference sequence). CDR3 length equals 15 residues. V gave up 6 bases and J gave up 1 base, with 10 bases separating them. CDR3 DNA: TGTGCCAGCAGCCCGTCGTGGTCCTATAATTCACCCCTCCACCTT. This codes for CASSPSWSYNSPLHL.

The rearrangement joins TRBV20-1 to TRBJ1-5; D might be TRBD1 (5 bases). Germline-derived CDR1 and CDR2 are DFQATT and SNEGSKA (reference sequence). The CDR3 sequence is 18 residues long. V lost 1 base to trimming and J lost 0 bases, with 19 bases between them. The CDR3 bases are TGCAGTGCTAGAGTAGGGGCGGGGCCTACGTATAGCAATCAGCCCCAGCATTTT. This sequence encodes CSARVGAGPTYSNQPQHF.

The genes are TRBV10-3 and TRBJ1-5; 11 nucleotides match TRBD1. This CDR3 comprises 15 residues. V trimming: 6 bases; J trimming: 6 bases; junction bases outside the gene matches: 7. Germline CDR1 and CDR2: ENHRY and SYGVKD. The CDR3 DNA sequence: TGTGCCATCAGCAGGACAGGGGGCGACGGTCAGCCCCAGCATTTT. It specifies CAISRTGGDGQPQHF.

To note about this clonotype: This clone may be a read error of a much larger clone one base away. This sequence joins TRBV6-2 or TRBV6-3 and TRBJ2-7; D is tentatively TRBD1 or TRBD2 (5 bases each). The CDR3 is made up of 13 amino acids. From germline, CDR1 is MNHEY and CDR2 SVGEGT. The CDR3, as DNA: TGTGCCGGCAGTTACACGGGGCCCTACGAGCAGTACTTC. As protein: CAGSYTGPYEQYF.

This clonotype was seen ten or more times. The rearrangement links TRBV11-1 to TRBJ2-1; TRBD2 might be the D (5 bases). Germline V gene sequence: CDR1 SGHAT, CDR2 FQDESV (reference sequence). V was cut by 8 bases and J by 9 bases, with 20 bases left in between. The CDR3 runs 14 residues. CDR3 sequence: CASEDARRIGEQFF. The DNA for the CDR3 is TGTGCCAGCGAGGATGCCAGGAGGATTGGTGAGCAGTTCTTC.

The rearrangement links TRBV7-2 to TRBJ2-7; 7 nucleotides line up with TRBD2. The CDR3 length is 13 residues. The ends lost 5 bases at V and 6 bases at J; junction bases unmatched: 7. Germline V gives CDR1 SGHTA, CDR2 FQGNSA. CDR3 in DNA: TGTGCCAGCAGCCCCCGCCCTAGCGGCGAGCAGTACTTC. This encodes CASSPRPSGEQYF. Full variable domain (rest looked up from reference TRBV7-2 and TRBJ2-7): GAGVSQSPSNKVTEKGKDVELRCDPISGHTALYWYRQSLGQGLEFLIYFQGNSAPDKSGLPSDRFSAERTGGSVSTLTIQRTQQEDSAVYLCASSPRPSGEQYFGPGTRLTVT.

This clonotype came up many times. Since a much larger clone is just one base distant, this may be a read error. V is TRBV19 and J is TRBJ1-2; the match to TRBD1 covers 7 bases. CDR1 is LNHDA, CDR2 SQIVND, per germline (reference sequence). Germline trimming cut 3 bases from V and 8 bases from J; bases unmatched to any gene: 6. This CDR3 region has 13 residues. CDR3 DNA sequence: TGTGCCAGTAGTATCGGCAGGGGGAAGGGCTACACCTTC. Protein product: CASSIGRGKGYTF.

This chain joins TRBV25-1 and TRBJ1-2; TRBD1 matches at 8 bases. CDR1 and CDR2 from the germline V gene are MGHDK and SYGVNS. V trimming: 9 bases; J trimming: 7 bases; junction bases outside the gene matches: 16. CDR3 size: 15 residues. Here the CDR3 reads CASRRGTGGSSGYTF. Written as DNA, the CDR3 is TGTGCCAGTAGAAGGGGCACAGGGGGAAGTAGTGGCTACACCTTC.

This clonotype appeared many times. The chain carries TRBV29-1 and TRBJ2-7; 10 bases are a match to TRBD1. The length of the CDR3 is 15 residues. CDR1 SQVTM and CDR2 ANQGSEA come from the germline V gene. After removal of 4 bases from V and 5 bases from J, the junction contained 11 bases not matched to a gene. The CDR3 loop is CSVGQGASPLDEQYF. The CDR3 DNA follows: TGCAGCGTTGGACAGGGGGCTAGTCCTCTGGACGAGCAGTACTTC.

Notes on this clonotype: This likely comes from a read error, as the CDR3 has no conserved phenylalanine or tryptophan at its end. This chain links TRBV5-1 with TRBJ1-6; a possible D gene is TRBD1 (5 bases). The CDR3 sequence is 15 residues long. CDR1 and CDR2 from the germline V gene are SGHRS and YFSETQ. The CDR3 nucleotides are TGCGCCAGCAGCTCCGTCGACAGCGATAATCCACCCCTCCACTCT. This gives the protein CASSSVDSDNPPLHS.

The genes are TRBV7-8 and TRBJ2-2; 12 bases line up with TRBD1. V lost 5 bases and J lost 16; bases outside the gene matches: 11. The CDR3 runs 14 residues. Looked up from germline, CDR1 is SGHVS and CDR2 is FQNEAQ. DNA of the CDR3: TGTGCCAGCAGCCTAATCCCAAGGGGACAGGGGGCGTTTTTT. Translated: CASSLIPRGQGAFF. The full variable domain, completed using reference TRBV7-8 and TRBJ2-2, is GAGVSQSPRYKVAKRGQDVALRCDPISGHVSLFWYQQALGQGPEFLTYFQNEAQLDKSGLPSDRFFAERPEGSVSTLKIQRTQQEDSAVYLCASSLIPRGQGAFFGEGSRLTVL.

This clonotype was recorded many times. V gene TRBV5-1 combines with J gene TRBJ2-1, with 11 nucleotides matching TRBD2. Germline CDR1 SGHRS, CDR2 YFSETQ. The CDR3 spans 14 residues. Losses at the gene ends were 2 bases for V and 8 bases for J; bases not matched to a gene: 3. The CDR3 protein is CASSFSGGAYEQFF. DNA of the CDR3: TGCGCCAGCAGCTTTAGCGGGGGGGCCTATGAGCAGTTCTTC.

This clonotype has ten or more counts. J is TRBJ1-2 and V is TRBV7-9, with 9 bases fitting TRBD1. Germline values: CDR1 SEHNR, CDR2 FQNEAQ (reference sequence). The CDR3 has 14 residues. With 6 bases clipped from V and 3 bases from J, the junction kept 5 bases outside the gene matches. The CDR3 loop reads CASSRQGEYYGYTF. The CDR3 DNA sequence: TGTGCCAGCAGTCGACAGGGGGAGTACTATGGCTACACCTTC.

This clonotype turned up a few times. The chain uses TRBV4-2 and TRBJ2-1; 10 bases fit TRBD1. Per the germline V gene, CDR1 is LGHNA and CDR2 is YNFKEQ. The CDR3 sequence is 16 residues long. V shed 3 bases, J shed 6 bases, and the junction held 8 bases outside the gene matches. CDR3 bases: TGTGCCAGCAGCCAGATAGGACAGGGGGAGGTCAATGAGCAGTTCTTC. Translating it yields CASSQIGQGEVNEQFF.

The J gene is TRBJ2-5, the V gene TRBV7-9; the match to TRBD1 covers 8 bases. With 5 bases clipped from V and 3 bases from J, the junction kept 5 bases outside the gene matches. The CDR3 contains 14 residues. In germline, CDR1 is SEHNR, CDR2 FQNEAQ (reference sequence). CDR3 in amino acids: CASSPSTGEETQYF. The CDR3 bases are TGTGCCAGCAGCCCCTCGACAGGGGAAGAGACCCAGTACTTC.

This clonotype has a count of ten or more. This chain connects TRBV10-3 to TRBJ1-2; no firm D call. This CDR3 is 15 amino acids long. Trimming stripped 0 bases from V and 8 bases from J, with 16 bases between. Germline V gives CDR1 ENHRY, CDR2 SYGVKD. This chain's CDR3 is CAISESVVSVAGYTF. CDR3 nucleotide sequence: TGTGCCATCAGTGAGTCGGTCGTTTCGGTGGCCGGCTACACCTTC.

V gene TRBV10-3 combines with J gene TRBJ2-1; D is ambiguous. The CDR3 runs to 14 residues. Trimming cost V 0 bases and J 8 bases, with 11 bases left between them. Germline values: CDR1 ENHRY, CDR2 SYGVKD. CDR3 nucleotides: TGTGCCATCAGTGAGTCCAGGCGGATGGATGAGCAGTTCTTC. Translation: CAISESRRMDEQFF.

The V call is TRBV10-1, the J call TRBJ2-1, with unresolved D. The germline V gene encodes CDR1 WNHNN and CDR2 SYGVQD (reference sequence). CDR3 length equals 15 residues. The V end was cut by 5 bases, the J end by 0 bases, with 11 bases between. CDR3 amino acids: CASSRVKSSYNEQFF. The CDR3 DNA is TGCGCCAGCAGTAGGGTGAAAAGCTCCTACAATGAGCAGTTCTTC.

The chain links TRBV24-1 to TRBJ2-1; the D gene is possibly TRBD2 (5 bases). Looked up from germline, CDR1 is KGHDR and CDR2 is SFDVKD. This CDR3 spans 13 amino acids. Trimming cost V 4 bases and J 12 bases, with 15 bases left between them. Here the CDR3 DNA reads TGTGCCACCAGTGAGCTGGGAGTAGATACGCAGTTCTTC. Translating it yields CATSELGVDTQFF.

This clonotype was seen ten or more times. The chain links TRBV19 to TRBJ2-2; D may match TRBD1 or TRBD2 (5 bases each). The CDR3 has 16 amino acids. CDR1 and CDR2 from the germline V gene are LNHDA and SQIVND (reference sequence). V gave up 6 bases and J gave up 3 bases, with 17 bases separating them. CDR3 sequence reads: CASRMTGQPYTGELFF. CDR3 DNA sequence: TGTGCCAGTAGAATGACGGGGCAGCCGTACACCGGGGAGCTGTTTTTT.

This clonotype was seen ten or more times. The chain is built from TRBV29-1 and TRBJ1-2, with D possibly TRBD1 on 6 matching bases. Trimming removed 8 bases from V and 2 bases from J, with 12 bases in between. This CDR3 comprises 12 residues. The germline CDR1 and CDR2 sequences are SQVTM and ANQGSEA. Here the CDR3 DNA reads TGCAGCTTCACCAGGGGAAACTATGGCTACACCTTC. This encodes CSFTRGNYGYTF.

In its sample, this clonotype was seen many times. The chain couples TRBV19 to TRBJ1-6; D is ambiguous. This CDR3 region has 13 residues. Per germline, CDR1 LNHDA and CDR2 SQIVND (reference sequence). Trimming removed 4 bases from V and 7 bases from J, with 8 bases in between. The CDR3 sequence is CASSTSGNSPLHF. The CDR3 DNA follows: TGTGCCAGTAGTACCTCCGGGAATTCACCCCTCCACTTT.

The CDR3 sequence: CATSRGKSGRCAYEQYF. The CDR3 DNA reads TGTGCCACCAGCAGGGGGAAAAGCGGGAGGTGCGCATACGAGCAGTACTTC. The rearrangement uses TRBV15 and TRBJ2-7; 9 bases are a match to TRBD2. The CDR3 has 17 residues. The germline gives CDR1 LNHNV, CDR2 YYDKDF (reference sequence). V dropped 3 bases and J dropped 4; count of bases not matched to a gene: 13.

This clonotype came up once. One end of the junction fails to match germline, which may point to a read error. The chain employs TRBV7-3 and TRBJ2-3; D is unresolved. The CDR3 has 13 residues. Germline-derived CDR1 and CDR2 are SGHTA and FQGTGA. Here the CDR3 reads CASSLDRTDTHYF. DNA for the CDR3: TGTGCCAGCAGCCTGGACCGCACAGATACGCACTATTTT. Together with reference TRBV7-3 and TRBJ2-3, the CDR3 gives the full variable domain: GAGVSQTPSNKVTEKGKYVELRCDPISGHTALYWYRQSLGQGPEFLIYFQGTGAADDSGLPNDRFFAVRPEGSVSTLKIQRTERGDSAVYLCASSLDRTDTHYFGPGTRLTVL.

This chain uses TRBV15 with TRBJ2-7; D is unresolved. Trimming cost V 0 bases and J 7 bases, with 13 bases left between them. CDR1 and CDR2 (germline): LNHNV, YYDKDF (reference sequence). The CDR3 has 14 residues. Written as DNA, the CDR3 is TGTGCCACCAGCAGAGATCGGAGCTCTGGGGAGCAGTACTTC. Its translation is CATSRDRSSGEQYF.

This clonotype was seen ten or more times. V and J are TRBV27 and TRBJ1-2; D gene uncertain. Germline CDR1 MNHEY, CDR2 SMNVEV (reference sequence). CDR3 length equals 13 residues. V gave up 9 bases and J gave up 2 bases, with 13 bases separating them. For the CDR3, the DNA is TGTGCCAGTCGAAGGGCCTCAAACTATGGCTACACCTTC. It specifies CASRRASNYGYTF.